Below are 20 T cell receptor beta chains sequenced from a single sample in a study of T cell responses to AZD1222 COVID-19 vaccine. The assay was immunoSEQ multiplex PCR, and TCRdb's table has in-frame clones only and misses some. The repertoire holds about 130,000 clones, 70% to 90% seen once, with 1.5% to 2% in the top ten. The specimen comprised peripheral blood, sampled on day 0 of AZD1222 vaccination. These receptor sequences come from an adult in good health.

For the CDR3, the DNA is TGTGCCAGCAGCCTGGACTCTTATAATTCACCCCTCCACTTT. Protein: CASSLDSYNSPLHF. The rearrangement joins TRBV27 to TRBJ1-6; D gene ambiguous. This CDR3 has 14 amino acids. Germline CDR1 is MNHEY and CDR2 is SMNVEV (reference sequence). The ends were cut back, 6 bases at V and 4 bases at J, with 10 bases in the middle.

The V call is TRBV5-1, the J call TRBJ1-6; 7 bases line up with TRBD1. CDR1 and CDR2 (germline): SGHRS, YFSETQ. Trimming removed 4 bases from V and 7 bases from J; junction bases left unmatched: 8. This CDR3 is built from 15 residues. In DNA form, the CDR3 reads TGCGCCAGCAGCAGCGGACAGGCGACAAATTCACCCCTCCACTTT. Protein: CASSSGQATNSPLHF.

This clone was seen a few times. The chain employs TRBV25-1 and TRBJ2-7; D is unclear. Germline V lookup: CDR1 MGHDK, CDR2 SYGVNS. Trimming stripped 5 bases from V and 1 base from J, with 9 bases between. There are 13 residues in the CDR3. CDR3 bases: TGTGCCAGCAGTCATTGGGATTCCTACGAGCAGTACTTC. This encodes CASSHWDSYEQYF.

The V and J genes are TRBV6-1 and TRBJ2-7; 9 nucleotides line up with TRBD2. This CDR3 contains 15 residues. Trimming cost V 7 bases and J 3 bases; bases outside gene matches: 10. CDR1 and CDR2 (germline): MNHNS, SASEGT. The CDR3, as DNA: TGTGCCAGCACCGAGAAGCGGGGGGCCAGCTACGAGCAGTACTTC. This codes for CASTEKRGASYEQYF.

This clone was seen only once. This CDR3 is CASSILRRVDSGNTIYF. CDR3 nucleotide sequence: TGTGCCAGTAGTATACTCCGACGTGTAGACTCTGGAAACACCATATATTTT. This chain connects TRBV19 to TRBJ1-3; no clear D gene. The germline V gene has CDR1 LNHDA and CDR2 SQIVND (reference sequence). The CDR3 length is 17 residues. With 2 bases removed from V and 0 bases from J, the gap between germline ends came to 14 bases.

The gene calls are TRBV14 and TRBJ1-2; D is undetermined. Germline assignment: CDR1 SGHDN and CDR2 FVKESK. This CDR3 is built from 15 residues. Trimming left V 2 bases short and J 1 base short, with 11 bases between. The CDR3 loop reads CASSQYRSDNYGYTF. CDR3 coding DNA: TGTGCCAGCAGCCAATATAGGTCAGATAACTATGGCTACACCTTC.

This clone was seen once. The chain recombines TRBV6-2 or TRBV6-3 with TRBJ1-1, with 9 bases fitting TRBD1. CDR1 and CDR2 from the germline V gene are MNHEY and SVGEGT. V was clipped by 5 bases and J by 6 bases; unmatched bases: 7. The CDR3 has 14 amino acids. The CDR3 is CASSRDRAVSEAFF. The DNA for the CDR3 is TGTGCCAGCAGTCGGGACAGGGCAGTGTCTGAAGCTTTCTTT.

The chain combines TRBV30 with TRBJ2-3; 12 bases line up with TRBD2. Per the germline V gene, CDR1 is GTSNPN and CDR2 is SVGIG (reference sequence). V lost 8 bases to trimming and J lost 7 bases; unmatched junction nucleotides: 7. This CDR3 has 13 residues. The CDR3 DNA follows: TGTGCCATACTAGCGGGAGGAGTGAATACGCAGTATTTT. Amino acids: CAILAGGVNTQYF.

The chain couples TRBV19 to TRBJ2-7; 10 bases match TRBD2. V was pared by 2 bases and J by 6 bases, with 7 bases of the junction left unmatched. The CDR3 is 15 amino acids. Germline CDR1 reads LNHDA; CDR2 reads SQIVND (reference sequence). The CDR3 nucleotides read TGTGCCAGTAGTATAAGGCTAGCGGGAGCAGGCGAGCAGTACTTC. Protein sequence: CASSIRLAGAGEQYF.

The chain links TRBV4-1 to TRBJ1-5; 12 nucleotides agree with TRBD1. The trim removed 2 bases at V and 5 bases at J, leaving 7 bases unmatched. CDR1 is MGHRA, CDR2 YSYEKL, per germline. The CDR3 spans 17 residues. In DNA, the CDR3 is TGCGCCAGCAGCCAAAAGGGACAGGGGGCCTTGGATCAGCCCCAGCATTTT. Its translation: CASSQKGQGALDQPQHF.

A few counts support this clone. V gene TRBV29-1 combines with J gene TRBJ2-5, with a possible D match to TRBD1 (6 bases). CDR1 is SQVTM and CDR2 is ANQGSEA in the germline V gene. With 4 bases removed from V and 5 bases from J, the gap between germline ends came to 11 bases. This CDR3 is 12 amino acids long. For the CDR3, the DNA is TGCAGCGTTGGACTGAGGGGGGAGACCCAGTACTTC. Encoded protein: CSVGLRGETQYF.

The chain couples TRBV28 to TRBJ2-7; 11 positions agree with TRBD1. Germline loops: CDR1 MDHEN, CDR2 SYDVKM. Losses at the gene ends were 5 bases for V and 7 bases for J; bases not matched to a gene: 10. The CDR3 runs to 15 residues. In nucleotides, the CDR3 is TGTGCCAGCAGTGCGTGGACAGGGGGCAAGGGGGAGCAGTACTTC. Encoded protein: CASSAWTGGKGEQYF.

Note on this clone: Other nucleotide sequences from this sample produce the same CDR3. The chain has TRBV6-1 and TRBJ2-1; no firm D call. Germline V gene data show CDR1 as MNHNS and CDR2 as SASEGT. Trimming left V 1 base short and J 4 bases short, with 2 bases between. CDR3 size: 12 residues. The CDR3 sequence is CASSEGYNEQFF. CDR3 sequence (DNA): TGTGCCAGCAGTGAAGGATACAATGAGCAGTTCTTC.

The CDR3 sequence: CSGTAGLAGGNEQFF. CDR3 sequence (DNA): TGCAGCGGCACGGCAGGACTAGCGGGAGGCAATGAGCAGTTCTTC. The J gene is TRBJ2-1, the V gene TRBV29-1; 14 nucleotides match TRBD2. CDR3 size: 15 residues. The germline V gene encodes CDR1 SQVTM and CDR2 ANQGSEA. Trimming took 7 bases from V and 6 from J; bases not matched to a gene: 8.

The CDR3 is CASSSQQGNTGELFF. DNA of the CDR3: TGTGCCAGCAGCAGTCAACAGGGGAACACCGGGGAGCTGTTTTTT. The chain joins TRBV7-6 to TRBJ2-2; possibly TRBD1 for D (6 bases). The CDR3 runs to 15 residues. V lost 5 bases and J 1 base, leaving 11 bases between the germline ends. CDR1 is SGHVS and CDR2 is FNYEAQ in the germline V gene. The variable domain in full, completed from reference TRBV7-6 and TRBJ2-2, reads GAGVSQSPRYKVTKRGQDVALRCDPISGHVSLYWYRQALGQGPEFLTYFNYEAQQDKSGLPNDRFSAERPEGSISTLTIQRTEQRDSAMYRCASSSQQGNTGELFFGEGSRLTVL.

The chain employs TRBV24-1 and TRBJ2-1, with 10 bases lining up with TRBD2. The CDR3 totals 18 residues. The V and J ends lost 5 bases and 0 bases, in that order; junction bases with no gene match: 9. Germline CDR1 is KGHDR and CDR2 is SFDVKD. CDR3 protein: CATSGRLAGPSSYNEQFF. The DNA for the CDR3 is TGTGCCACCAGTGGGCGACTAGCGGGCCCGAGCTCCTACAATGAGCAGTTCTTC.

The chain links TRBV7-2 to TRBJ2-3; tentatively, D is TRBD2 (5 bases). V shed 5 bases and J shed 6 bases, with 24 bases lying between them. The germline CDR1 and CDR2 sequences are SGHTA and FQGNSA. This CDR3 is built from 17 residues. The CDR3 loop is CASSNLTTDWFFDTQYF. The CDR3 DNA reads TGTGCCAGCAGCAACCTGACTACCGATTGGTTCTTCGATACGCAGTATTTT.

The chain uses TRBV6-5 and TRBJ1-2; D ambiguous. Germline V lookup: CDR1 MNHEY, CDR2 SVGAGI. The CDR3 extends over 13 amino acids. Trimming removed 6 bases at V and 4 bases at J, with 12 bases between. CDR3 region: CASSGRLAYGYTF. The CDR3 coding sequence is TGTGCCAGCAGCGGTAGGTTGGCCTATGGCTACACCTTC.

J is TRBJ1-6 and V is TRBV28; 8 bases are shared with TRBD1. Germline V CDR1 and CDR2: MDHEN, SYDVKM. Trimming took 2 bases from V and 11 from J; bases not matched to a gene: 11. The CDR3 length is 16 residues. CDR3 amino acids: CASSLPLSGTGPPLHF. The CDR3 coding sequence is TGTGCCAGCAGTTTACCTCTATCCGGGACAGGCCCACCCCTCCACTTT. Based on the CDR3 plus reference TRBV28 and TRBJ1-6, the full variable domain is DVKVTQSSRYLVKRTGEKVFLECVQDMDHENMFWYRQDPGLGLRLIYFSYDVKMKEKGDIPEGYSVSREKKERFSLILESASTNQTSMYLCASSLPLSGTGPPLHFGNGTRLTVT.

The CDR3 bases are TGTGCCAGCAGTTACAGAACCGGGACAGAGAACACTGAAGCTTTCTTT. Translated: CASSYRTGTENTEAFF. This chain uses TRBV6-5 with TRBJ1-1, with 7 bases lining up with TRBD1. V gave up 2 bases and J gave up 1 base; unmatched junction bases: 7. The germline V gene has CDR1 MNHEY and CDR2 SVGAGI. This CDR3 has 16 amino acids.